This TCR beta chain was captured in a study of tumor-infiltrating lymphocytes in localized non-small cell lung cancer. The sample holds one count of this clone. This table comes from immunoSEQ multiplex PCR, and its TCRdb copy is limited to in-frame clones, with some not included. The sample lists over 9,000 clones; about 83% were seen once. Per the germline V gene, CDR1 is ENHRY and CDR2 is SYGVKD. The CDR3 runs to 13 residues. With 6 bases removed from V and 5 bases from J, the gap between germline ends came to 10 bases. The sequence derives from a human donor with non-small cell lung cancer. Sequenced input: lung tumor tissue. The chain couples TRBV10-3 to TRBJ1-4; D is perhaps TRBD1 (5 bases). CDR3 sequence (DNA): TGTGCCATCAGCCACCCAGGGAATGAAAAACTGTTTTTT. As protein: CAISHPGNEKLFF.